These 31 T cell receptor beta chains share one sample of origin, sequenced in a study of cytomegalovirus exposure and HLA in healthy donors. PCR used 60 Vbeta primers and 13 Jbeta primers. TCRdb keeps only in-frame clones here, not all; method: immunoSEQ multiplex PCR. The sample lists roughly 230,000 clones; roughly 78% were seen once. The sample comprised PBMCs. The receptors originated from a boy younger than 18 in good health and CMV-seronegative.

The rearrangement links TRBV7-6 to TRBJ2-5; possibly TRBD1 for D (5 bases). Germline CDR1 and CDR2: SGHVS and FNYEAQ. The V end was cut by 2 bases, the J end by 2 bases, with 12 bases between. The length of the CDR3 is 15 residues. This chain's CDR3 is CASSLLDRGQETQYF. The CDR3 DNA reads as TGTGCCAGCAGCTTATTAGACAGAGGACAAGAGACCCAGTACTTC.

The rearrangement uses TRBV5-1 and TRBJ2-5, with TRBD2 matching over 14 bases. J was trimmed by 4 bases and V by 3 bases; bases with no gene match: 8. The CDR3 length is 17 residues. Germline V gene data show CDR1 as SGHRS and CDR2 as YFSETQ. In DNA, the CDR3 is TGCGCCAGCAGCTCCGGGACTAGCGGGAGTTTAACAGAGACCCAGTACTTC. Residues: CASSSGTSGSLTETQYF. Full variable domain (missing parts from reference TRBV5-1 and TRBJ2-5): KAGVTQTPRYLIKTRGQQVTLSCSPISGHRSVSWYQQTPGQGLQFLFEYFSETQRNKGNFPGRFSGRQFSNSRSEMNVSTLELGDSALYLCASSSGTSGSLTETQYFGPGTRLLVL.

V is TRBV28 and J is TRBJ1-1; D not certain. Trimming left V 1 base short and J 4 bases short, with 19 bases between. Germline CDR1 MDHEN, CDR2 SYDVKM. The CDR3 has 17 amino acids. The CDR3 here is CASSLSPSFDIPTEAFF. In nucleotides, the CDR3 is TGTGCCAGCAGTTTATCCCCTTCCTTTGACATCCCCACTGAAGCTTTCTTT. The complete variable domain, with remaining parts taken from reference TRBV28 and TRBJ1-1, reads DVKVTQSSRYLVKRTGEKVFLECVQDMDHENMFWYRQDPGLGLRLIYFSYDVKMKEKGDIPEGYSVSREKKERFSLILESASTNQTSMYLCASSLSPSFDIPTEAFFGQGTRLTVV.

There are a few counts of this clone. This sequence joins TRBV5-1 and TRBJ2-7; 7 bases align to TRBD1. In germline, CDR1 is SGHRS, CDR2 YFSETQ. The CDR3 is 15 residues long. The V gene end was trimmed by 3 bases and the J gene end by 0 bases; junction bases not matched to a gene: 6. The CDR3 bases are TGCGCCAGCAGCTCGTGGACAGGCACCTCCTACGAGCAGTACTTC. It yields the protein CASSSWTGTSYEQYF.

The J gene is TRBJ2-7, the V gene TRBV7-9; no clear D. The CDR3 sequence is 14 residues long. Trimming pared 2 bases from V and 0 bases from J, leaving 8 bases between. The germline V gene has CDR1 SEHNR and CDR2 FQNEAQ (reference sequence). DNA for the CDR3: TGTGCCAGCAGCTTATACCTTAGCTCCTACGAGCAGTACTTC. The encoded protein is CASSLYLSSYEQYF.

The V and J genes are TRBV6-5 and TRBJ2-2; 7 bases fit TRBD2. The CDR3 is made up of 16 amino acids. The germline V gene encodes CDR1 MNHEY and CDR2 SVGAGI. After removal of 2 bases from V and 8 bases from J, the junction contained 11 bases not matched to a gene. Here the CDR3 reads CASSYTLPGREGELFF. CDR3 sequence (DNA): TGTGCCAGCAGTTACACCTTACCAGGGAGGGAAGGGGAGCTGTTTTTT.

This CDR3 is CASSIGGRGYGYTF. The CDR3 DNA reads as TGTGCCAGTAGTATAGGCGGTCGCGGCTATGGCTACACCTTC. V gene TRBV19 combines with J gene TRBJ1-2; D unclear. Germline loops: CDR1 LNHDA, CDR2 SQIVND (reference sequence). The CDR3 is 14 residues long. V was cut by 1 base and J by 4 bases, with 10 bases left in between. Together with reference TRBV19 and TRBJ1-2, the CDR3 gives the full variable domain: DGGITQSPKYLFRKEGQNVTLSCEQNLNHDAMYWYRQDPGQGLRLIYYSQIVNDFQKGDIAEGYSVSREKKESFPLTVTSAQKNPTAFYLCASSIGGRGYGYTFGSGTRLTVV.

The chain links TRBV7-2 to TRBJ1-1, with 8 bases lining up with TRBD1. The CDR3 is 13 residues long. The J segment lost 8 bases and the V segment lost 5 bases, leaving 7 bases of the junction unmatched. The germline gives CDR1 SGHTA, CDR2 FQGNSA. Here the CDR3 reads CASSPRQGSEAFF. The CDR3 region has the DNA TGTGCCAGCAGCCCCAGACAGGGGAGCGAAGCTTTCTTT. Full variable domain (rest looked up from reference TRBV7-2 and TRBJ1-1): GAGVSQSPSNKVTEKGKDVELRCDPISGHTALYWYRQSLGQGLEFLIYFQGNSAPDKSGLPSDRFSAERTGGSVSTLTIQRTQQEDSAVYLCASSPRQGSEAFFGQGTRLTVV.

V is TRBV6-5 and J is TRBJ2-7, with unresolved D. The CDR3 contains 12 residues. Trimming pared 2 bases from V and 2 bases from J, leaving 4 bases between. Per the germline V gene, CDR1 is MNHEY and CDR2 is SVGAGI. The CDR3: CASSYPPYEQYF. For the CDR3, the DNA is TGTGCCAGCAGTTACCCTCCCTACGAGCAGTACTTC.

This chain links TRBV27 with TRBJ1-1; no firm D call. Germline values: CDR1 MNHEY, CDR2 SMNVEV (reference sequence). V shed 5 bases and J shed 7 bases, with 17 bases lying between them. CDR3 size: 14 residues. CDR3 region: CASSHSDRGNEAFF. In DNA form, the CDR3 reads TGTGCCAGCAGTCATAGCGATAGAGGCAATGAAGCTTTCTTT.

V gene TRBV7-2 combines with J gene TRBJ2-7, with 12 bases aligning to TRBD2. J lost 2 bases, V lost 3 bases, and 5 bases had no gene match. Germline V gene lookup returns CDR1 SGHTA and CDR2 FQGNSA. The CDR3 has 16 residues. The CDR3: CASSLSSGGGPYEQYF. As DNA, the CDR3 is TGTGCCAGCAGCTTGTCTAGCGGGGGGGGGCCCTACGAGCAGTACTTC. The whole variable domain, filled in from reference TRBV7-2 and TRBJ2-7, reads GAGVSQSPSNKVTEKGKDVELRCDPISGHTALYWYRQSLGQGLEFLIYFQGNSAPDKSGLPSDRFSAERTGGSVSTLTIQRTQQEDSAVYLCASSLSSGGGPYEQYFGPGTRLTVT.

The V and J genes are TRBV5-8 and TRBJ2-5; 9 positions agree with TRBD1. The CDR3 totals 15 residues. The junction had 9 bases not matched to a gene; V was cut back by 5 bases and J by 4 bases. The germline V gene has CDR1 SGHTS and CDR2 YDEGEE. The CDR3 protein is CASSPGQGRGETQYF. The CDR3 region has the DNA TGTGCCAGCAGTCCTGGACAGGGGAGGGGAGAGACCCAGTACTTC.

The gene calls are TRBV19 and TRBJ1-6, with D perhaps TRBD1 (5 bases). CDR1 is LNHDA and CDR2 is SQIVND in the germline V gene (reference sequence). This CDR3 region has 15 residues. V lost 3 bases and J lost 4, with 10 bases in between. The CDR3 sequence is CASSISDRYNSPLHF. Written as DNA, the CDR3 is TGTGCCAGTAGTATCTCTGACAGATATAATTCACCCCTCCACTTT.

The chain recombines TRBV6-5 with TRBJ1-1; 7 bases fit TRBD1. CDR1 and CDR2 (germline): MNHEY, SVGAGI. With 8 bases clipped from V and 7 bases from J, the junction kept 16 bases outside the gene matches. CDR3 length: 15 residues. The CDR3 sequence is CASWIHLGQTFEAFF. The CDR3 DNA follows: TGTGCCAGCTGGATTCATCTGGGACAGACTTTTGAAGCTTTCTTT.

This clone appeared a few times. The V gene is TRBV5-6, the J gene TRBJ2-7; 12 nucleotides align to TRBD2. Germline V CDR1 and CDR2: SGHDT, YYEEEE. Unmatched junction bases numbered 5, after V lost 4 bases and J lost 0 bases. The CDR3 is 16 amino acids. CDR3 in DNA: TGTGCCAGCAGCCTACCGGGACTAGCGGGCTCCTACGAGCAGTACTTC. Its translation is CASSLPGLAGSYEQYF.

The chain recombines TRBV9 with TRBJ1-1; TRBD1 agrees at 7 bases. This CDR3 region has 15 residues. Trimming at V came to 3 bases and at J to 0 bases, leaving 5 bases not matched to a gene. Germline CDR1 SGDLS, CDR2 YYNGEE. The DNA of the CDR3 is TGTGCCAGCAGCGCGACAGGGACGGTGAACACTGAAGCTTTCTTT. This sequence encodes CASSATGTVNTEAFF.

V and J are TRBV6-6 and TRBJ1-5; the D gene is possibly TRBD1 (5 bases). The CDR3 has 16 residues. V lost 0 bases and J 7 bases, leaving 16 bases between the germline ends. Germline-derived CDR1 and CDR2 are MNHNY and SVGAGI (reference sequence). The CDR3 region has the DNA TGTGCCAGCAGTTACTCATCCGGACATTTCCAACAGCCCCAGCATTTT. As protein: CASSYSSGHFQQPQHF.

The chain uses TRBV28 and TRBJ1-1; 9 positions match TRBD1. V trimming: 3 bases; J trimming: 0 bases; junction bases outside the gene matches: 5. CDR1 is MDHEN and CDR2 is SYDVKM in the germline V gene. The CDR3 consists of 16 residues. CDR3 sequence (DNA): TGTGCCAGCAGTTTGACAGGGGGTTTAATGAACACTGAAGCTTTCTTT. Encoded protein: CASSLTGGLMNTEAFF.

V is TRBV18 and J is TRBJ1-1, with D unresolved. This CDR3 is built from 13 residues. The germline gives CDR1 KGHSH, CDR2 LQKENI. V was cut by 4 bases and J by 11 bases, with 17 bases left in between. The CDR3 spells CASSREVAGGAFF. DNA for the CDR3: TGTGCCAGCTCACGGGAGGTGGCGGGCGGCGCTTTCTTT.

J is TRBJ2-7 and V is TRBV29-1, with a tentative D call TRBD1 (7 bases). Germline V CDR1 and CDR2: SQVTM, ANQGSEA. The CDR3 sequence is 12 residues long. V gave up 4 bases and J gave up 6 bases, with 13 bases separating them. The CDR3 DNA reads as TGCAGCGTTGGCGGGACAGCAATCGAGCAGTACTTC. Protein: CSVGGTAIEQYF.

The rearrangement links TRBV5-1 to TRBJ1-4; the match to TRBD1 covers 8 bases. The CDR3 contains 16 residues. CDR1 and CDR2 (germline): SGHRS, YFSETQ. J lost 4 bases, V lost 0 bases, and 5 bases had no gene match. CDR3 in DNA: TGCGCCAGCAGCTTGGAAGGGGACAGGTATAATGAAAAACTGTTTTTT. It codes for CASSLEGDRYNEKLFF.

This clone was detected only a few times. The rearrangement uses TRBV5-6 and TRBJ2-7, with TRBD1 as a possible D gene (8 bases). CDR1 is SGHDT, CDR2 YYEEEE, per germline. This CDR3 spans 16 amino acids. V was cut by 3 bases and J by 3 bases, with 19 bases left in between. CDR3 bases: TGTGCCAGCAGCTCGCCAGGGGGCGCGGGGGACTACGAGCAGTACTTC. Translation gives CASSSPGGAGDYEQYF.

This clone was seen only a few times. The chain employs TRBV27 and TRBJ2-7, with D maybe TRBD1 (6 bases). Trimming pared 3 bases from V and 6 bases from J, leaving 12 bases between. CDR1 MNHEY and CDR2 SMNVEV come from the germline V gene (reference sequence). There are 13 residues in the CDR3. The CDR3 nucleotides are TGTGCCAGCAGTTTCTCAGGGGTAGGCGAGCAGTACTTC. Protein: CASSFSGVGEQYF.

J is TRBJ2-7 and V is TRBV19; D may be TRBD1 (5 bases). Deletions cut 3 bases from V and 2 bases from J, with 11 bases between. Germline V gene data show CDR1 as LNHDA and CDR2 as SQIVND (reference sequence). This CDR3 region has 14 residues. This CDR3 is CASSMGGATYEQYF. DNA of the CDR3: TGTGCCAGTAGTATGGGTGGGGCAACCTACGAGCAGTACTTC.

On this clone itself: This specimen includes other DNA sequences encoding the same CDR3. The chain combines TRBV6-5 with TRBJ1-1; 8 bases map to TRBD1. This CDR3 contains 14 residues. V was clipped by 0 bases and J by 5 bases; unmatched bases: 2. Germline V lookup: CDR1 MNHEY, CDR2 SVGAGI. The CDR3 sequence is CASSYSDRGTEAFF. The CDR3 DNA is TGTGCCAGCAGTTACTCTGACAGGGGAACTGAAGCTTTCTTT.

The CDR3 sequence: CASSLGGSGSEAFF. The CDR3 DNA follows: TGTGCCAGCAGCTTAGGTGGGTCAGGCTCTGAAGCTTTCTTT. V is TRBV5-5 and J is TRBJ1-1; D call uncertain. Germline CDR1 reads SGHKS; CDR2 reads YYEKEE (reference sequence). The length of the CDR3 is 14 residues. Trimming shortened V by 2 bases and J by 6 bases, and 14 bases separated the two germline ends.

The V and J genes are TRBV30 and TRBJ1-2; 9 bases agree with TRBD1. In germline, CDR1 is GTSNPN, CDR2 SVGIG (reference sequence). The CDR3 spans 13 residues. V lost 3 bases, J lost 5 bases, and 4 bases stayed unmatched. In nucleotides, the CDR3 is TGTGCCTGGAGGGACAGGGGAGGGTATGGCTACACCTTC. Translated: CAWRDRGGYGYTF.

The chain combines TRBV9 with TRBJ1-5, with a tentative D call TRBD1 (6 bases). V lost 3 bases, J lost 2 bases, and 12 bases lay in between. CDR1 is SGDLS and CDR2 is YYNGEE in the germline V gene. The CDR3 totals 15 residues. Written as DNA, the CDR3 is TGTGCCAGCAGCGGAGGGGGTAGTGGCAATCAGCCCCAGCATTTT. This encodes CASSGGGSGNQPQHF. The full variable domain, in which reference TRBV9 and TRBJ1-5 provide the parts outside the CDR3, is DSGVTQTPKHLITATGQRVTLRCSPRSGDLSVYWYQQSLDQGLQFLIQYYNGEERAKGNILERFSAQQFPDLHSELNLSSLELGDSALYFCASSGGGSGNQPQHFGDGTRLSIL.

The chain uses TRBV7-9 and TRBJ1-2; possibly TRBD1 for D (5 bases). Trimming pared 4 bases from V and 7 bases from J, leaving 10 bases between. CDR1 is SEHNR, CDR2 FQNEAQ, per germline (reference sequence). This CDR3 spans 12 amino acids. CDR3 in amino acids: CASSSGHGGYTF. The DNA for the CDR3 is TGTGCCAGCAGCTCCGGACACGGTGGCTACACCTTC.

Only one count was recorded for this clone. V usage is TRBV11-2 and J usage is TRBJ2-2; tentative D call: TRBD1 (6 bases). V lost 5 bases, J lost 5 bases, and 15 bases lay in between. CDR3 size: 15 residues. From germline, CDR1 is SGHAT and CDR2 FQNNGV. The CDR3 region has the DNA TGTGCCAGCAGCCGGTTGGCAGGGGTGACCGGGGAGCTGTTTTTT. Protein: CASSRLAGVTGELFF.

This chain joins TRBV7-2 and TRBJ2-7; 8 nucleotides align to TRBD2. The CDR3 is 15 residues long. Germline V gene data show CDR1 as SGHTA and CDR2 as FQGNSA. The V segment lost 5 bases and the J segment 4 bases; nucleotides outside the gene matches: 10. CDR3 sequence: CASSPGPGLAYEQYF. CDR3 coding DNA: TGTGCCAGCAGCCCAGGCCCTGGACTAGCTTACGAGCAGTACTTC.